This is a list of T cell receptor beta chains from one sample in a study of blood T cell repertoires in COVID-19. Clones were sequenced by immunoSEQ multiplex PCR, and TCRdb holds only the in-frame ones, with some missing. The sample consists of about 110,000 clones, approximately 90% of them appearing once. The sample was peripheral blood. The receptor source for this set is a woman between 50 and 59 years old with acute or convalescent COVID-19. Each CDR3 is given with its conserved first and last residue. Each record gives: clone size, J gene, V gene, D gene, CDR3 DNA, CDR3 protein. A D gene is named only where the DNA matches it firmly. Clone size appears in some rows only: once, few, many, or a class for an expanded clone.

. | TRBJ1-2 | TRBV7-2 | . | TGTGCCAGCAGCTTGCAACGCAGCGATGGCTACACCTTC | CASSLQRSDGYTF
once | TRBJ2-3 | TRBV5-4 | TRBD1 | TGTGCCAGCAGCTCTCTTCAGGGGGCAAGGGATACGCAGTATTTT | CASSSLQGARDTQYF
. | TRBJ2-7 | TRBV3-1/TRBV3-2 | . | TGTGCCAGCAGCCAAGACTACAGTAGCTCCTACGAGCAGTACTTC | CASSQDYSSSYEQYF
. | TRBJ2-1 | TRBV7-9 | TRBD2 | TGTGCCAGCAGCTTAGGGACTAGCGGGAGCAATGAGCAGTTCTTC | CASSLGTSGSNEQFF
once | TRBJ1-4 | TRBV4-1 | TRBD1 | TGCGCCAGCAGCCCTCGGGACAGACGCAATGAAAAACTGTTTTTT | CASSPRDRRNEKLFF
. | TRBJ1-4 | TRBV6-5 | TRBD1 | TGTGCCAGCAGTTACTCCAGGGGGCTAGGTGAAAAACTGTTTTTT | CASSYSRGLGEKLFF
. | TRBJ1-1 | TRBV6-5 | . | TGTGCCAGCACCGATCCTGGGGGCACGGACACTGAAGCTTTCTTT | CASTDPGGTDTEAFF
. | TRBJ2-7 | TRBV7-7 | . | TGTGCCAGCAGCGCAACGTTCCCGGGCGAGCAGTACTTC | CASSATFPGEQYF
. | TRBJ1-1 | TRBV5-8 | . | TGTGCCAGCAGCGTAGGAAGAGGCACTGAAGCTTTCTTT | CASSVGRGTEAFF
. | TRBJ1-5 | TRBV7-2 | . | TGTGCCAGCAGCTTATCGGGGTTAGGGCAGCCCCAGCATTTT | CASSLSGLGQPQHF
. | TRBJ1-1 | TRBV7-3 | . | TGTGCCAGCAGCGCCGCAGGGCCCGCTGAAGCTTTCTTT | CASSAAGPAEAFF
. | TRBJ2-1 | TRBV10-3 | TRBD2 | TGTGCCATCAACGGGGGGGCCGAAAATGAGCAGTTCTTC | CAINGGAENEQFF
. | TRBJ2-3 | TRBV5-1 | . | TGCGCCAGCAGCTTACCGGGACTCATAGGTCCAGATACGCAGTATTTT | CASSLPGLIGPDTQYF
. | TRBJ2-2 | TRBV28 | . | TGTGCCAGCAGCCCCCGACAGTGGGTGAACACCGGGGAGCTGTTTTTT | CASSPRQWVNTGELFF
. | TRBJ2-5 | TRBV5-4 | . | TGTGCCAGCAGCTTGGCGGAGACCCAGTACTTC | CASSLAETQYF
. | TRBJ1-4 | TRBV15 | . | TGTGCCACCAGCGTCGGAGGCACTAATGAAAAACTGTTTTTT | CATSVGGTNEKLFF
. | TRBJ1-2 | TRBV28 | . | TGTGGAGCTGGTTTTGACTATGGCTACACCTTC | CGAGFDYGYTF